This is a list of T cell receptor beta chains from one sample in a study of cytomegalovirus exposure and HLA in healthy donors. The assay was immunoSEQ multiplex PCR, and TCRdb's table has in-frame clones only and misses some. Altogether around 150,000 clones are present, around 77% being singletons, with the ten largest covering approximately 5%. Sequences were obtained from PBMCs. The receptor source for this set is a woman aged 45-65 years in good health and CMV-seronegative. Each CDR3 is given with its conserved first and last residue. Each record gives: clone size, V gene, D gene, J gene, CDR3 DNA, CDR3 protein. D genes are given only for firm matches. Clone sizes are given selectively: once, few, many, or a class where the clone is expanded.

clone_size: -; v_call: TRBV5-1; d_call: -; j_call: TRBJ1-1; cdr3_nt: TGCGCCAGCAGCTTGATCAGTCAGAACACTGAAGCTTTCTTT; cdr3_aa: CASSLISQNTEAFF
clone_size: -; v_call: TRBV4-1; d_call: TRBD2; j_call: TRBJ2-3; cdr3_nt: TGCGCCAGCAGCCAAGAACTAGCGGGGGGCCTTAGCACAGATACGCAGTATTTT; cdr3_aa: CASSQELAGGLSTDTQYF
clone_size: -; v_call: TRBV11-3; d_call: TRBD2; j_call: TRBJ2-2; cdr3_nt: TGTGCCAGCAGCGCCCGGGAGGTTATGAGGACCGGGGAGCTGTTTTTT; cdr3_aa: CASSAREVMRTGELFF
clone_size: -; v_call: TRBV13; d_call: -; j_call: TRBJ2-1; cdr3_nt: TGTGCCAGCAGCTTATGGGGGCCTGGCAATGAGCAGTTCTTC; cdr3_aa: CASSLWGPGNEQFF
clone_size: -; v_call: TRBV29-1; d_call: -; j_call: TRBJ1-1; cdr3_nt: TGCAGCGTCTCTAATACTGAAGCTTTCTTT; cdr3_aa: CSVSNTEAFF
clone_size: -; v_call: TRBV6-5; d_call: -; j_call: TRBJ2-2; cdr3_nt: TGTGCCAGCTCCTCGAACACCGGGGAGCTGTTTTTT; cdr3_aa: CASSSNTGELFF
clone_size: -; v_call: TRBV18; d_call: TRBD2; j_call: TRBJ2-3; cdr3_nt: TGTGCCAGCTCCAGACTAGCGGGGGTAGATACGCAGTATTTT; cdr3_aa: CASSRLAGVDTQYF
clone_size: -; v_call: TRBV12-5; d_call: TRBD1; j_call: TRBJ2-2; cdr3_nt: TGTGCTAGTGGTTTGGGGACAGGGCCTAGGGAGCTGTTTTTT; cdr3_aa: CASGLGTGPRELFF
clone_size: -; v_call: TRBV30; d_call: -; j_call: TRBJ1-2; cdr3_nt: TGTGCCTGGAGTGCAGGGAACTATGGCTACACCTTC; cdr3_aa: CAWSAGNYGYTF
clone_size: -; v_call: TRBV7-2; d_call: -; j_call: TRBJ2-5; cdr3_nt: TGTGCCAGCAGCCGTGGGACTGGGGAGACCCAGTACTTC; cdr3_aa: CASSRGTGETQYF
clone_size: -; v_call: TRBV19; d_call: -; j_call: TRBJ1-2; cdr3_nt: TGTGCCAGTAGTATAGGTTTTAGGACAACCTATGGCTACACCTTC; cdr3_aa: CASSIGFRTTYGYTF
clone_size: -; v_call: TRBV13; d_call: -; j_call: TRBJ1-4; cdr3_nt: TGTGCCAGCAGCTTATTCCCCAGGGGTGAAAAACTGTTTTTT; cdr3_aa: CASSLFPRGEKLFF
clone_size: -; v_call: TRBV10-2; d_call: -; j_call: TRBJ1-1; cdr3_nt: TGCGCCAGCAGTGAGGCGAAGAGTGAAGCTTTCTTT; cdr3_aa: CASSEAKSEAFF
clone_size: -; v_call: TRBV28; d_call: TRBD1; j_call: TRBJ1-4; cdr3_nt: TGTGCCAGCAGTGATCTGACAGGGGGCTCTTCTGAAAAACTGTTTTTT; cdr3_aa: CASSDLTGGSSEKLFF
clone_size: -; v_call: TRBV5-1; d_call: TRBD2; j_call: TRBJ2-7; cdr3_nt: TGCGCCAGCAGCTCGACTAGCGGGGCCTACGAGCAGTACTTC; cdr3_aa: CASSSTSGAYEQYF
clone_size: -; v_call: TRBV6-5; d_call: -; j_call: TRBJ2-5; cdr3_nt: TGTGCCAGCAGTTTTTGGGAGGAGACCCAGTACTTC; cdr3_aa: CASSFWEETQYF
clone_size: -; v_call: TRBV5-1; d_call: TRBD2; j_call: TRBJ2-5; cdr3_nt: TGCGCCAGCAGCTTGGACGTACAGCGGGGGGAAGAGACCCAGTACTTC; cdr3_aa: CASSLDVQRGEETQYF
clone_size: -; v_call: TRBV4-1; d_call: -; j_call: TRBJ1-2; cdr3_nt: TGCGCCAGCAGCCATCAAAGGTTAACAGGGCCTAACTATGGCTACACCTTC; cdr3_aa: CASSHQRLTGPNYGYTF
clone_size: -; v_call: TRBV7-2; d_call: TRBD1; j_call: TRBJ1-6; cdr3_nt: TGTGCCAGCAGCTTTGGGACAGCCTATAATTCACCCCTCCACTTT; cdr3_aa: CASSFGTAYNSPLHF
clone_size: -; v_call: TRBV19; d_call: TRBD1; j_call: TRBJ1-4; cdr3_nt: TGTGCCAGTAGTATTGACAGGGCGTCGGAAAAACTGTTTTTT; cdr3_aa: CASSIDRASEKLFF
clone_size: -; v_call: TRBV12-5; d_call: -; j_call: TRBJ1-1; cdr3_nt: TGTGCTAGTGGTCCCCCACAGGGTTGGGCTGAAGCTTTCTTT; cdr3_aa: CASGPPQGWAEAFF
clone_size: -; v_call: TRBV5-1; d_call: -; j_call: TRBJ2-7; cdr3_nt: TGCGCCAGCAGCTTAGGGGCCTACGAGCAGTACTTC; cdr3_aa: CASSLGAYEQYF
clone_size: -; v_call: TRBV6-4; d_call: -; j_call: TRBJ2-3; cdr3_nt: TGTGCCAGCAGTGAACAACAGGGCACAGATACGCAGTATTTT; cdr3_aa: CASSEQQGTDTQYF
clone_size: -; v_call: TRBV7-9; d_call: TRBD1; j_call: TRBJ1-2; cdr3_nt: TGTGCCAGCAGCTTTGATGCGGGACAGGGGTATGGCTACACCTTC; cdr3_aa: CASSFDAGQGYGYTF
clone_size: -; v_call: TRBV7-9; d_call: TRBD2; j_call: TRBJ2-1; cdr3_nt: TGTGCCAGCAGCTGGGCAGGACTAGCGGGGGACTACAATGAGCAGTTCTTC; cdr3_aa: CASSWAGLAGDYNEQFF
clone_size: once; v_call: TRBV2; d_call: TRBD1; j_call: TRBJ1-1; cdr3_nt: TGTGCCAGCCACAGGGGGAACACTGAAGCTTTCTTT; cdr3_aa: CASHRGNTEAFF
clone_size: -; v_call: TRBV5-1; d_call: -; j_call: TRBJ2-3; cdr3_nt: TGCGCCAGCAGCTTGGAGGCGGGACTTCCACATTCTACGCAGTATTTT; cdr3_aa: CASSLEAGLPHSTQYF
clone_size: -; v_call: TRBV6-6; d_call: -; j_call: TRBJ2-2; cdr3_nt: TGTGCCAGCAGTTACTCGAGGCGGGGGAACACCGGGGAGCTGTTTTTT; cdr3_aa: CASSYSRRGNTGELFF
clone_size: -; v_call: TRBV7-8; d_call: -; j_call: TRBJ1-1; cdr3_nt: TGTGCCAGCAGCCCCGGGACAAGGAACACTGAAGCTTTCTTT; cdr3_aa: CASSPGTRNTEAFF
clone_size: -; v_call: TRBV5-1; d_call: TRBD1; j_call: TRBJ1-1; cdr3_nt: TGCGCCAGCAGCTCCCGACAGGGAGAAAACACTGAAGCTTTCTTT; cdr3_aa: CASSSRQGENTEAFF
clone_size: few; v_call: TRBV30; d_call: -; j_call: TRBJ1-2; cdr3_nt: TGTGCCTGGAGTGTACAGGCTAACTATGGCTACACCTTC; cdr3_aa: CAWSVQANYGYTF
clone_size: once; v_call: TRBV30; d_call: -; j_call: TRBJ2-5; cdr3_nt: TGTGCCTGGAGTGTAGTGAGAATGGAGACCCAGTACTTC; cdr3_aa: CAWSVVRMETQYF
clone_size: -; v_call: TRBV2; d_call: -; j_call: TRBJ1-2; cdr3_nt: TGTGCCAGCAGTGGAGACAGCCACTATGGCTACACCTTC; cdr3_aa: CASSGDSHYGYTF
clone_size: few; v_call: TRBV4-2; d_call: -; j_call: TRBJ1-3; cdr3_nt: TGTGCCAGCAGCCAAACATCAGGGTTTGGAAACACCATATATTTT; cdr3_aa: CASSQTSGFGNTIYF
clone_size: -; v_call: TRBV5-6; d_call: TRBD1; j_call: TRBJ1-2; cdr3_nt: TGTGCCAGCAGCTCTCGGACAGGGGCTAACTATGGCTACACCTTC; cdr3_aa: CASSSRTGANYGYTF
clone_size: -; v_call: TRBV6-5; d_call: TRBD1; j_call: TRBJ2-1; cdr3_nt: TGTGCCAGCAGTCCCGGACAGGGGTCCTACAATGAGCAGTTCTTC; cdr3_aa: CASSPGQGSYNEQFF
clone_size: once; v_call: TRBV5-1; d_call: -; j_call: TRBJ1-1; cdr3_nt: TGCGCCAGCAGCTTGGACGGGATGAACACTGAAGCTTTCTTT; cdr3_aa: CASSLDGMNTEAFF